The clone carrying this T cell receptor beta chain was observed a few times. J was trimmed by 1 base and V by 4 bases; bases with no gene match: 0. Germline lookup yields CDR1 SGHRS and CDR2 YFSETQ. The CDR3 spans 14 residues. This sample stems from a study of cytomegalovirus exposure and HLA in healthy donors. TCRdb keeps only in-frame clones here, not all; method: immunoSEQ multiplex PCR. The sample has under 250,000 clones; about 87% are singletons. The rearrangement joins TRBV5-1 to TRBJ2-2; 8 bases fit TRBD1. This receptor was taken from a man aged 18 to 30 in good health and CMV-seronegative. Sequencing input: PBMCs. The CDR3 sequence: CASSGTGNTGELFF. The CDR3 DNA reads as TGCGCCAGCAGCGGGACAGGGAACACCGGGGAGCTGTTTTTT.